The entry that follows covers one T cell receptor (beta chain) sequence. Sequencing used immunoSEQ v3. Assay used: immunoSEQ multiplex PCR; TCRdb lists only in-frame clones, some missing. Among tens of thousands of clones listed, about 71% were seen once. This sample is part of a study of TIL therapy for anti-PD-1-resistant metastatic lung cancer. Study overall: Median patient age was around 50, ranging roughly 38-75 years.

This CDR3 region has 14 residues. Trimming removed 7 bases at V and 2 bases at J, with 14 bases between. Germline CDR1 is SGHTA and CDR2 is FQGNSA. Time point indicated: pre-treatment sample, taken before nivolumab and TIL therapy. Enrollment ran from October 2017 to early 2020. Sequenced material: blood, taken at baseline. The origin of this receptor is a person aged 25 to 85 with non-small cell lung cancer. The rearrangement joins TRBV7-2 to TRBJ1-1; D ambiguous. CDR3 DNA sequence: TGTGCCAGCACAAGGACGTCGGTAAACACTGAAGCTTTCTTT. Translated, it gives CASTRTSVNTEAFF.